Detailed here is one TCR beta chain. Its target is not known. The sample is drawn from a study of regulatory T cells in long-lasting Graves disease. Study observations and caveats: Study was limited to peripheral blood, excluding thyroid tissue.

The CDR3 length is 13 residues. The junction had 4 bases not matched to a gene; V was cut back by 5 bases and J by 3 bases. CDR1 is LGHNA, CDR2 YSLEER, per germline. This sample's time point: persistent/refractory GD, antithyroid drugs over 5 years with positive TRAb. Extracted RNA from PBMCs served as the source of the TCR library. For TCR beta, libraries came from iRepertoire HTBI primers and Arm-PCR of CDR3 regions. Via MiXCR, TCRdb re-called the multiplex PCR reads, giving one row per CDR3 protein. The data show around 300,000 distinct CDR3 sequences, around 23% seen once. Here the sequenced sample was peripheral blood mononuclear cells (PBMCs), taken when the disease was refractory, from a patient treated with antithyroid drugs. The clonotype was recovered from a female donor with Graves disease. The chain uses TRBV4-3 and TRBJ2-7; 7 bases fit TRBD2. The CDR3 DNA sequence: TGCGCCAGCAGCTTAAGGGAGGGCTACGAGCAGTACTTC. Translation: CASSLREGYEQYF.